These 20 T cell receptor beta chains came from one sample sequenced in a study of blood T cells in healthy people across ages. The authors ran a second PCR of 7 to 11 cycles using a sample-barcoded 5' primer and a J-beta primer mix. From the 5' RACE reads, TCRdb called clonotypes with MiXCR, one entry per CDR3 protein. The sample includes some 900,000 distinct CDR3 sequences, under 50% of them seen just once. The sequenced sample was blood. These receptors all come from a man aged 30-40 years in good health.

There are a few counts of this clonotype. The rearrangement joins TRBV4-1 to TRBJ2-1, with D maybe TRBD2 (5 bases). The V end lost 2 bases, the J end lost 0 bases, and 8 bases lay between the germline ends. In germline, CDR1 is MGHRA, CDR2 YSYEKL. The CDR3 is 15 residues long. Here the CDR3 reads CASSQLGSSYNEQFF. CDR3 DNA: TGCGCCAGCAGCCAACTAGGGAGCTCCTACAATGAGCAGTTCTTC.

Remarks on this clonotype: A much larger clone lies a single base off, so this may be a read error. This chain links TRBV7-3 with TRBJ2-1; tentatively, D is TRBD1 (6 bases). The V end was cut by 4 bases, the J end by 8 bases, with 12 bases between. The CDR3 has 13 amino acids. Germline V gene lookup returns CDR1 SGHTA and CDR2 FQGTGA. In DNA, the CDR3 is TGTGCCAGCAGCTCGGGACAAGCGGATGAGCAGTTCTTC. Translated, it gives CASSSGQADEQFF.

The rearrangement links TRBV5-1 to TRBJ2-3; 8 nucleotides match TRBD2. J lost 3 bases, V lost 4 bases, and 4 bases had no gene match. The germline V gene has CDR1 SGHRS and CDR2 YFSETQ. The CDR3 sequence is 14 residues long. The DNA for the CDR3 is TGCGCCAGCAGCACAAGCGGGAGAACAGATACGCAGTATTTT. Amino acid sequence: CASSTSGRTDTQYF.

The chain uses TRBV3-1 and TRBJ1-2; D is possibly TRBD1 (5 bases). Germline loops: CDR1 LGHDT, CDR2 YNNKEL (reference sequence). The CDR3 is 14 residues long. The germline V and J ends were trimmed by 0 bases and 3 bases, with 8 bases remaining between them. The CDR3 reads CASSQEWGDYGYTF. The DNA for the CDR3 is TGTGCCAGCAGCCAAGAATGGGGCGACTATGGCTACACCTTC.

This clonotype appeared many times. The chain recombines TRBV12-3 or TRBV12-4 with TRBJ1-2; D might be TRBD1 (6 bases). V gave up 5 bases and J gave up 5 bases, with 9 bases separating them. The CDR3 loop spans 12 amino acids. CDR3 amino acids: CASSPTGYGYTF. As DNA, the CDR3 is TGTGCCAGCAGTCCGACAGGTTATGGCTACACCTTC.

About this clonotype: A read error is possible here, since a much larger clone lies one base away. The chain combines TRBV10-3 with TRBJ1-2; 10 bases are a match to TRBD1. Germline CDR1 is ENHRY and CDR2 is SYGVKD. The CDR3 spans 14 residues. The DNA for the CDR3 is TGTGTCATCAGTGGGACAGGGGCCAGGGAAGGCTACACCTTC. It codes for CVISGTGAREGYTF.

The chain carries TRBV11-3 and TRBJ2-1, with D uncertain. V was pared by 1 base and J by 5 bases, with 12 bases between. The CDR3 covers 15 residues. From germline, CDR1 is SGHNT and CDR2 YENEEA. The CDR3 DNA is TGTGCCAGCAGCTTAGCCCGAGACCGGGACAATGAGCAGTTCTTC. Amino acid sequence: CASSLARDRDNEQFF.

The chain couples TRBV20-1 to TRBJ2-3; D gene ambiguous. Germline-derived CDR1 and CDR2 are DFQATT and SNEGSKA (reference sequence). The CDR3 runs 15 residues. V was clipped by 0 bases and J by 4 bases, with 14 bases between them. The CDR3 reads CSARDPAVSPDTQYF. In DNA form, the CDR3 reads TGCAGTGCTAGAGATCCGGCAGTAAGTCCAGATACGCAGTATTTT.

This clonotype was counted only a few times. DNA for the CDR3: TGCGCCAGCAGCTTGGCCCCGGCGAACTACTACGAGCAGTACTTC. Its protein is CASSLAPANYYEQYF. V usage is TRBV5-1 and J usage is TRBJ2-7; D gene uncertain. The CDR3 runs 15 residues. V was cut by 0 bases and J by 3 bases, with 13 bases left in between. Per the germline V gene, CDR1 is SGHRS and CDR2 is YFSETQ. Looking up the rest from reference TRBV5-1 and TRBJ2-7 gives the full variable domain: KAGVTQTPRYLIKTRGQQVTLSCSPISGHRSVSWYQQTPGQGLQFLFEYFSETQRNKGNFPGRFSGRQFSNSRSEMNVSTLELGDSALYLCASSLAPANYYEQYFGPGTRLTVT.

This sequence joins TRBV7-9 and TRBJ2-1; D remains unclear. Looked up from germline, CDR1 is SEHNR and CDR2 is FQNEAQ (reference sequence). The CDR3 runs to 10 residues. Trimming shortened V by 4 bases and J by 9 bases, and 4 bases separated the two germline ends. The CDR3 nucleotides are TGTGCCAGCAGCTCCCTTGAGCAGTTCTTC. This sequence encodes CASSSLEQFF.

V usage is TRBV5-1 and J usage is TRBJ2-3; 11 positions agree with TRBD2. Unmatched junction bases numbered 4, after V lost 0 bases and J lost 4 bases. The CDR3 contains 16 residues. Germline CDR1 and CDR2: SGHRS and YFSETQ. CDR3 residues: CASSLAVSGGADTQYF. For the CDR3, the DNA is TGCGCCAGCAGCTTGGCGGTTAGCGGGGGGGCAGATACGCAGTATTTT.

This clonotype was detected ten times or more. This chain connects TRBV9 to TRBJ2-1; 14 bases match TRBD2. The CDR3 extends over 17 amino acids. After removal of 3 bases from V and 3 bases from J, the junction contained 5 bases not matched to a gene. The V gene's germline CDR1 is SGDLS and CDR2 YYNGEE. The CDR3 nucleotides read TGTGCCAGCAGCGCCAGACTAGCGGGGGGGCGCTACAATGAGCAGTTCTTC. It codes for CASSARLAGGRYNEQFF.

J is TRBJ2-1 and V is TRBV20-1; 7 bases match TRBD2. The V and J ends lost 2 bases and 4 bases, in that order; junction bases with no gene match: 11. The CDR3 has 16 residues. Per the germline V gene, CDR1 is DFQATT and CDR2 is SNEGSKA (reference sequence). CDR3 in amino acids: CSARSEGGGRYNEQFF. CDR3 bases: TGCAGTGCTAGAAGTGAAGGCGGGGGAAGGTACAATGAGCAGTTCTTC.

The gene calls are TRBV19 and TRBJ2-2; the D is unclear. CDR1 is LNHDA, CDR2 SQIVND, per germline (reference sequence). V lost 2 bases and J lost 4, with 2 bases in between. This CDR3 contains 12 residues. CDR3 loop: CASSISTGELFF. The DNA for the CDR3 is TGTGCCAGTAGTATATCCACCGGGGAGCTGTTTTTT.

The chain employs TRBV5-1 and TRBJ2-1; 7 bases map to TRBD1. Looked up from germline, CDR1 is SGHRS and CDR2 is YFSETQ. The J segment lost 5 bases and the V segment lost 4 bases, leaving 9 bases of the junction unmatched. CDR3 size: 15 residues. The CDR3 region has the DNA TGCGCCAGCAGCGCCGGACAGGCCACCAACAATGAGCAGTTCTTC. Translation gives CASSAGQATNNEQFF. Full variable domain (outside the CDR3, taken from reference TRBV5-1 and TRBJ2-1): KAGVTQTPRYLIKTRGQQVTLSCSPISGHRSVSWYQQTPGQGLQFLFEYFSETQRNKGNFPGRFSGRQFSNSRSEMNVSTLELGDSALYLCASSAGQATNNEQFFGPGTRLTVL.

CDR3 sequence: CASSRGGNFNQPQHF. The CDR3 DNA reads as TGTGCCAGCAGCCGGGGGGGCAATTTCAATCAGCCCCAGCATTTT. The V call is TRBV7-9, the J call TRBJ1-5; a weak D match, TRBD1 (6 bases). The CDR3 runs 15 residues. Trimming shortened V by 5 bases and J by 3 bases, and 14 bases separated the two germline ends. CDR1 and CDR2 (germline): SEHNR, FQNEAQ (reference sequence).

This CDR3 reads CASSQDPTSSYEQYF. Here the CDR3 DNA reads TGTGCCAGCAGCCAAGATCCCACCAGCTCCTACGAGCAGTACTTC. The rearrangement joins TRBV3-1 to TRBJ2-7; D uncertain. Germline CDR1 LGHDT, CDR2 YNNKEL (reference sequence). The V end was cut by 0 bases, the J end by 0 bases, with 9 bases between. The CDR3 is made up of 15 amino acids.

The rearrangement links TRBV25-1 to TRBJ2-7, with unresolved D. CDR1 and CDR2 from the germline V gene are MGHDK and SYGVNS. Trimming removed 6 bases from V and 3 bases from J, with 6 bases in between. The CDR3 contains 11 residues. CDR3 protein: CASRTNYEQYF. CDR3 sequence (DNA): TGTGCCAGCAGGACGAACTACGAGCAGTACTTC.

This clonotype showed up just a few times. The chain employs TRBV6-1 and TRBJ2-5, with unresolved D. CDR3 length: 15 residues. Trimming cost V 1 base and J 0 bases, with 9 bases left between them. Per the germline V gene, CDR1 is MNHNS and CDR2 is SASEGT. DNA of the CDR3: TGTGCCAGCAGTGAAGAAGACCTATACCAAGAGACCCAGTACTTC. As protein: CASSEEDLYQETQYF.

This clonotype has only a few counts. V and J are TRBV18 and TRBJ1-2, with TRBD1 matching 7 bases. V was clipped by 5 bases and J by 6 bases; unmatched bases: 12. Germline V CDR1 and CDR2: KGHSH, LQKENI. The CDR3 runs 15 residues. In DNA, the CDR3 is TGTGCCAGCTCAGTCGGACAGGCGAATCCGGATGGCTACACCTTC. As protein: CASSVGQANPDGYTF.